This TCR beta chain was identified during a study of shared clonotypes between healthy human individuals. Study details: Those who served as donors were a couple of women and three men between the ages of 18 and 49.

General observations from the study: Naive CD4 clonotype sharing across a handful of donors was approximately 5%.

Turning to this clone: Its matching antigen is unknown.

The V segment lost 2 bases and the J segment 3 bases; nucleotides outside the gene matches: 8. Germline values: CDR1 SGHRS, CDR2 YFSETQ. The CDR3 length is 16 residues. The naive CD8 subset, CD45RO-negative cells positively selected for CCR7, excluded terminally differentiated effector memory CD45RA+ cells. Data came from immunoSEQ multiplex PCR; TCRdb stores just in-frame clones and leaves some out. The profile shows about 2.1 million clones, 85% to 95% of them singletons. Sequences were obtained from naive CD8+ T cells from PBMCs. This sequence joins TRBV5-1 and TRBJ2-7; TRBD1 matches 10 bases. This TCR derives from a man aged 18-30 years in good health. Some clones in this sample may be carry-over from other donors' samples. In DNA, the CDR3 is TGCGCCAGCAGCTTATCAGTAGGACAGGGGGTCTACGAGCAGTACTTC. Translated, it gives CASSLSVGQGVYEQYF.